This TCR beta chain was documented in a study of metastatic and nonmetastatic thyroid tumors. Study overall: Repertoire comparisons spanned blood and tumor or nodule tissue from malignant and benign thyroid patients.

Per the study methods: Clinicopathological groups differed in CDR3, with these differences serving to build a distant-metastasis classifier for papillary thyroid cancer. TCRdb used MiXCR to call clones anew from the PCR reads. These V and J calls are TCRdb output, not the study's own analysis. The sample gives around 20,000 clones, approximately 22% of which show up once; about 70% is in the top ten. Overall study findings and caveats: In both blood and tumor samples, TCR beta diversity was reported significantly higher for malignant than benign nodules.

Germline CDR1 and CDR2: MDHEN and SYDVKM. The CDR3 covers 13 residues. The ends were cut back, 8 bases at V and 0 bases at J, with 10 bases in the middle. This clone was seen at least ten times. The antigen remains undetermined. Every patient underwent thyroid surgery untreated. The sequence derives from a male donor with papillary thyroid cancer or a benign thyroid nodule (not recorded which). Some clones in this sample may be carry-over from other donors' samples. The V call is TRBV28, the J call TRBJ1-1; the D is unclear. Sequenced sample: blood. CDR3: CASRTELNTEAFF. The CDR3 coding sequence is TGTGCCAGCCGGACGGAGCTGAACACTGAAGCTTTCTTT.